The T cell receptor (beta chain) described here comes from a study of PD-L1 blockade in urothelial cancer. Study at large: Twenty-five of 29 patients were males with bladder-origin urothelial cancer.

The templates were synthetic TCR analogs, and they were spiked into each PCR. The repertoire was sequenced with immunoSEQ multiplex PCR; TCRdb's copy has only in-frame clones and lacks some. The data hold about 120,000 clones, with more than 85% observed a single time. Germline V gene data show CDR1 as SGHDT and CDR2 as YYEEEE. There are 12 residues in the CDR3. V lost 2 bases and J lost 4, with 4 bases in between. This clone showed up just a few times. As to time point: peripheral blood 6 weeks after treatment start. Each patient's cancer was a locally advanced or metastatic urothelial carcinoma. Per patient, between 1 and 8 samples were collected at pretreatment and on-treatment time points.

The sequence was obtained from a man aged 55-75 years with urothelial cancer. This specimen consisted of PBMCs, obtained around atezolizumab (anti-PD-L1) treatment. The rearrangement links TRBV5-6 to TRBJ1-5; D uncertain. The DNA for the CDR3 is TGTGCCAGCAGCTTACAAAATCAGCCCCAGCATTTT. It encodes CASSLQNQPQHF.